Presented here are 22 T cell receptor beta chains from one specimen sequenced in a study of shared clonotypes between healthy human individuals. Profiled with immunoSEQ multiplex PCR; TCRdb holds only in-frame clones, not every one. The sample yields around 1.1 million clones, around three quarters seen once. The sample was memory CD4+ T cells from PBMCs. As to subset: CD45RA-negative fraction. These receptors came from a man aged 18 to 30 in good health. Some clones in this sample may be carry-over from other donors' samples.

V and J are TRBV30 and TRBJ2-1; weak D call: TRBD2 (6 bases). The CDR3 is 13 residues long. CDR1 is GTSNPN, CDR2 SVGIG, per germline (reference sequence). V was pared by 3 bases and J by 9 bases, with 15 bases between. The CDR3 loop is CAWRAASVGEQFF. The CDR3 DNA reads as TGTGCCTGGAGGGCGGCTAGCGTGGGTGAGCAGTTCTTC.

CDR3 residues: CASSQHSQGYGYTF. CDR3 sequence (DNA): TGTGCCAGCAGTCAGCACAGTCAGGGTTATGGCTACACCTTC. The V gene is TRBV2, the J gene TRBJ1-2; possible D gene TRBD1, 5 bases. V gave up 5 bases and J gave up 5 bases, with 15 bases separating them. The CDR3 loop spans 14 amino acids. The germline gives CDR1 SNHLY, CDR2 FYNNEI.

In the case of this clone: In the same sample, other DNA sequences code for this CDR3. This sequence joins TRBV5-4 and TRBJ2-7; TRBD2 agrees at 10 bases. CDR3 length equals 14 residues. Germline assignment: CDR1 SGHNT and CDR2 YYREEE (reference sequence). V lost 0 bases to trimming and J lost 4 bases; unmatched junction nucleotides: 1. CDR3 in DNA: TGTGCCAGCAGCTTGGGGACTAGCGGTTACGAGCAGTACTTC. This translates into CASSLGTSGYEQYF.

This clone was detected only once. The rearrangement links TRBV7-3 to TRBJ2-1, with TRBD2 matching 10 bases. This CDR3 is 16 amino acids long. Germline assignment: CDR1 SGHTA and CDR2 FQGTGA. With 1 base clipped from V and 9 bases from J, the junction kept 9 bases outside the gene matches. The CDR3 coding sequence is TGTGCCAGCAGCTTAAACCCAGCGGGAGGGCCGGGTGAGCAGTTCTTC. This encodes CASSLNPAGGPGEQFF. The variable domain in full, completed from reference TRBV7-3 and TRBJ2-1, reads GAGVSQTPSNKVTEKGKYVELRCDPISGHTALYWYRQSLGQGPEFLIYFQGTGAADDSGLPNDRFFAVRPEGSVSTLKIQRTERGDSAVYLCASSLNPAGGPGEQFFGPGTRLTVL.

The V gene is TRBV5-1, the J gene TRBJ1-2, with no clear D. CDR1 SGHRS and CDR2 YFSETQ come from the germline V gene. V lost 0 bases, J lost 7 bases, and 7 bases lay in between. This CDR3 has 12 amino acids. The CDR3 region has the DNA TGCGCCAGCAGCTTGGAATGGGGTGGCTACACCTTC. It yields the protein CASSLEWGGYTF.

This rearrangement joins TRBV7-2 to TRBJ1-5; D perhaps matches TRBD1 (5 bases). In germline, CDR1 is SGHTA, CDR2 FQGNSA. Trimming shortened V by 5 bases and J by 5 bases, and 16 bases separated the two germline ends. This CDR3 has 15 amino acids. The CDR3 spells CASSEGTAPYQPQHF. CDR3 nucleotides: TGTGCCAGCAGCGAGGGGACGGCCCCCTATCAGCCCCAGCATTTT.

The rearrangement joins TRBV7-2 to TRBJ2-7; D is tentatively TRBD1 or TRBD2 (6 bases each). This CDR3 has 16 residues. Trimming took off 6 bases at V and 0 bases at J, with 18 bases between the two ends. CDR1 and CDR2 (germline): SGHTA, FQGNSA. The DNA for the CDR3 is TGTGCCAGCAGAAAGGGGGGAGGTTCAAGCTCCTACGAGCAGTACTTC. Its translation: CASRKGGGSSSYEQYF.

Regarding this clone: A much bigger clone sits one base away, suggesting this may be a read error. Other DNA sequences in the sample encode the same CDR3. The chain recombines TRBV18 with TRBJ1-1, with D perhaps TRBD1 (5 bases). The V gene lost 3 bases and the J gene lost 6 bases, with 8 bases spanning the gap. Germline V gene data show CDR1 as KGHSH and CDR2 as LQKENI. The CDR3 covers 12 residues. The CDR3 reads CASSPQGAEAFF. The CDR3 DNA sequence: TGTGCCAGCTCACCCCAGGGTGCTGAAGCTTTCTTT.

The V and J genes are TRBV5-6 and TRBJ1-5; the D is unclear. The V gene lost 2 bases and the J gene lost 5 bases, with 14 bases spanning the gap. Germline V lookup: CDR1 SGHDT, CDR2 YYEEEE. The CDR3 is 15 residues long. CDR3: CASSFSLLADQPQHF. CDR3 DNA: TGTGCCAGCAGCTTTAGTCTTTTAGCCGATCAGCCCCAGCATTTT.

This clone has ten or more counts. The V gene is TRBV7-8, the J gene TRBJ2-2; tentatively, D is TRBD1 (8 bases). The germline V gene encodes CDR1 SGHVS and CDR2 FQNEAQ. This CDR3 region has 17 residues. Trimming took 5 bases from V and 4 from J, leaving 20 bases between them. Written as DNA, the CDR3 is TGTGCCAGCAGCGCAGGGGGCGGGAGAGGGACCACCGGGGAGCTGTTTTTT. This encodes CASSAGGGRGTTGELFF.

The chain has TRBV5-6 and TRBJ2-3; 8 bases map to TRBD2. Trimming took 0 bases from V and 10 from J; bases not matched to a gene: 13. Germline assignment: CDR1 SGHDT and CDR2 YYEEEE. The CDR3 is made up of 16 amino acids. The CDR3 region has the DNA TGTGCCAGCAGCTTGGGAGGGCTAGCGGGCTCGCTTGCGCAGTATTTT. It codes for CASSLGGLAGSLAQYF.

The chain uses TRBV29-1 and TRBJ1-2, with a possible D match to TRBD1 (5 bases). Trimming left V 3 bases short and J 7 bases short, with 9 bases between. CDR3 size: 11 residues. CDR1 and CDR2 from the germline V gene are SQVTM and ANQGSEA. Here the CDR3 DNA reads TGCAGCGTTGATCCGGGACCTGGCTACACCTTC. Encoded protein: CSVDPGPGYTF.

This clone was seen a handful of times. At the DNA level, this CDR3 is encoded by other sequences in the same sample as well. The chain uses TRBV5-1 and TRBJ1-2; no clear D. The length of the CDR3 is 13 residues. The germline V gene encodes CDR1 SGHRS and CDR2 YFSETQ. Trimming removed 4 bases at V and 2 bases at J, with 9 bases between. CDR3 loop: CASSPTPNYGYTF. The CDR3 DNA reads TGCGCCAGCAGCCCCACACCAAACTATGGCTACACCTTC.

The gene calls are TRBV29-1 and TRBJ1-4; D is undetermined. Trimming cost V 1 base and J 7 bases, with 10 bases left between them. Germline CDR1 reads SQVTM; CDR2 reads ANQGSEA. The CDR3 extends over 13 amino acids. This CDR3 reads CSVEGGYGEKLFF. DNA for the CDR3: TGCAGCGTTGAAGGGGGATACGGTGAAAAACTGTTTTTT.

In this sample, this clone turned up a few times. DNA of the CDR3: TGCGCCAGCAGCTTTACTCTGGGACTAGCGAGCGGGGAGCTGTTTTTT. Amino acids: CASSFTLGLASGELFF. The J gene is TRBJ2-2, the V gene TRBV5-1; 10 bases map to TRBD2. The length of the CDR3 is 16 residues. The V and J ends lost 2 bases and 7 bases, in that order; junction bases with no gene match: 8. Germline V gives CDR1 SGHRS, CDR2 YFSETQ.

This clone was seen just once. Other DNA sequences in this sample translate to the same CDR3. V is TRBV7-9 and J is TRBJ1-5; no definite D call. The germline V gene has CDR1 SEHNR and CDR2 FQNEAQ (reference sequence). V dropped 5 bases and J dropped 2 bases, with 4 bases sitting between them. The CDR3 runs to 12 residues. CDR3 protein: CASSRGNQPQHF. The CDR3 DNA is TGTGCCAGCAGCAGGGGCAATCAGCCCCAGCATTTT. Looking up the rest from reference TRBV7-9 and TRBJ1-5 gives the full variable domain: DTGVSQNPRHKITKRGQNVTFRCDPISEHNRLYWYRQTLGQGPEFLTYFQNEAQLEKSRLLSDRFSAERPKGSFSTLEIQRTEQGDSAMYLCASSRGNQPQHFGDGTRLSIL.

The CDR3 spells CASSPVGRGNQPQHF. The CDR3 DNA follows: TGCGCCAGCAGCCCAGTCGGGCGCGGCAATCAGCCCCAGCATTTT. This rearrangement joins TRBV4-1 to TRBJ1-5, with no clear D. V lost 4 bases, J lost 2 bases, and 12 bases lay in between. Germline values: CDR1 MGHRA, CDR2 YSYEKL. The CDR3 spans 15 residues.

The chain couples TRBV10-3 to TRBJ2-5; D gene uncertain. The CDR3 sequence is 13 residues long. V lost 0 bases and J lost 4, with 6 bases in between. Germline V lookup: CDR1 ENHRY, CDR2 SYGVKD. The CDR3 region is CAISESWGETQYF. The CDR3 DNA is TGTGCCATCAGTGAGTCTTGGGGAGAGACCCAGTACTTC.

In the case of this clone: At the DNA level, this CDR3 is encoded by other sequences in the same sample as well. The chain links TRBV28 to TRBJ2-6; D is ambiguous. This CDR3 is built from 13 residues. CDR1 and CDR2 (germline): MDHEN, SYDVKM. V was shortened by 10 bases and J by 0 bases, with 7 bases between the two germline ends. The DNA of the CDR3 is TGTGCCACCTTCTCCTCTGGGGCCAACGTCCTGACTTTC. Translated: CATFSSGANVLTF.

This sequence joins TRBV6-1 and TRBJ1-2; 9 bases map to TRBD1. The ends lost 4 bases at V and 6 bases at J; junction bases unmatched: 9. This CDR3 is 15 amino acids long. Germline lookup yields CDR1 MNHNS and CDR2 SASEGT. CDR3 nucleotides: TGTGCCAGCAGTGTCCAAGCGACAGGGGGTAATGGCTACACCTTC. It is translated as CASSVQATGGNGYTF.

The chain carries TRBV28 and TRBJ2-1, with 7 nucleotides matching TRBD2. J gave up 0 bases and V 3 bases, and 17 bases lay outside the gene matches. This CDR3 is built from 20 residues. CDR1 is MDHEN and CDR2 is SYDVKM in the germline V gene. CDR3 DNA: TGTGCCAGCAGTTTTGTCTTTGAAGCCACGGGGGGTAGCTCCTACAATGAGCAGTTCTTC. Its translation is CASSFVFEATGGSSYNEQFF.

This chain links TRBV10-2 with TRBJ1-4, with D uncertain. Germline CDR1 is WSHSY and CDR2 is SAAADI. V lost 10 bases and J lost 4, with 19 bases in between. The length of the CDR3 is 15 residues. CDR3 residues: CATQNGGRHNEKLFF. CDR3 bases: TGCGCCACCCAAAATGGTGGGCGTCATAATGAAAAACTGTTTTTT.